This entry lists 32 T cell receptor beta chains sequenced from one sample in a study of human T cells and chemical hapten exposure. TCRdb recomputed calls from the RACE reads with MiXCR, one row per CDR3 protein. The sample consists of roughly 100,000 distinct CDR3 sequences, around 10% of them appearing once. Documented time point: pre-sensitization, week 0. Regarding treatment: therapeutic diphenylcyclopropenone sensitization with weekly scalp DPC. This sample comprised whole blood, obtained in connection with sensitization to the hapten diphenylcyclopropenone (DPC). The receptors originated from a woman in her forties or fifties with alopecia areata. Some clones in this sample may be carry-over from other donors' samples.

V gene TRBV19 combines with J gene TRBJ2-5; D call uncertain. The CDR3 loop spans 13 amino acids. CDR1 is LNHDA and CDR2 is SQIVND in the germline V gene (reference sequence). Trimming took 5 bases from V and 4 from J, leaving 11 bases between them. In nucleotides, the CDR3 is TGTGCCAGTAGTCCAGGTCGGGCAGAGACCCAGTACTTC. Residues: CASSPGRAETQYF.

This clonotype was counted many times. This chain connects TRBV5-4 to TRBJ2-3; D unclear. There are 14 residues in the CDR3. The V and J ends lost 1 base and 1 base respectively, with 7 bases between them. CDR1 is SGHNT and CDR2 is YYREEE in the germline V gene (reference sequence). The CDR3 DNA reads TGTGCCAGCAGCTTGAAATCCGGCACAGATACGCAGTATTTT. Its protein product is CASSLKSGTDTQYF. The full variable domain, in which reference TRBV5-4 and TRBJ2-3 provide the parts outside the CDR3, is ETGVTQSPTHLIKTRGQQVTLRCSSQSGHNTVSWYQQALGQGPQFIFQYYREEENGRGNFPPRFSGLQFPNYSSELNVNALELDDSALYLCASSLKSGTDTQYFGPGTRLTVL.

The chain couples TRBV10-2 to TRBJ2-2; tentatively, D is TRBD1 (6 bases). This CDR3 has 13 amino acids. Germline V gene lookup returns CDR1 WSHSY and CDR2 SAAADI. The V gene lost 10 bases and the J gene lost 4 bases, with 13 bases spanning the gap. The CDR3 DNA reads as TGCGCCACCACCACAGGGCTCACCGGGGAGCTGTTTTTT. Translation: CATTTGLTGELFF.

Ten or more counts support this clonotype. The gene calls are TRBV5-1 and TRBJ1-2; D possibly corresponds to TRBD1 (6 bases). Germline V gene lookup returns CDR1 SGHRS and CDR2 YFSETQ. V was pared by 4 bases and J by 3 bases, with 13 bases between. The length of the CDR3 is 14 residues. The CDR3 sequence: CASSQGSLDYGYTF. The DNA of the CDR3 is TGCGCCAGCAGCCAGGGGTCATTGGACTATGGCTACACCTTC.

The chain recombines TRBV20-1 with TRBJ2-3; D perhaps matches TRBD2 (6 bases). Trimming took 5 bases from V and 0 from J, leaving 15 bases between them. CDR3 length equals 15 residues. Germline values: CDR1 DFQATT, CDR2 SNEGSKA (reference sequence). The CDR3 here is CSAPDRGKSTDTQYF. DNA for the CDR3: TGCAGTGCTCCAGACCGGGGGAAAAGCACAGATACGCAGTATTTT.

This clonotype was seen more than once but under ten times. The gene calls are TRBV6-2 or TRBV6-3 and TRBJ2-1; D gene uncertain. The CDR3 is made up of 14 amino acids. Trimming shortened V by 3 bases and J by 8 bases, and 14 bases separated the two germline ends. Germline lookup yields CDR1 MNHEY and CDR2 SVGEGT. CDR3 sequence reads: CASSYMWAGDEQFF. As DNA, the CDR3 is TGTGCCAGCAGTTATATGTGGGCTGGCGATGAGCAGTTCTTC.

The J gene is TRBJ1-2, the V gene TRBV7-9; D unresolved. The CDR3 covers 12 residues. Per germline, CDR1 SEHNR and CDR2 FQNEAQ (reference sequence). V was clipped by 1 base and J by 6 bases, with 6 bases between them. The CDR3 DNA follows: TGTGCCAGCAGCTTAGGGCGAGATGGCTACACCTTC. Its protein is CASSLGRDGYTF.

The chain employs TRBV14 and TRBJ2-1; tentative D call: TRBD1 (8 bases). The CDR3 spans 19 residues. Germline CDR1 is SGHDN and CDR2 is FVKESK. V gave up 0 bases and J gave up 6 bases, with 24 bases separating them. The CDR3 loop reads CASSQDGFSRTGGVNEQFF. The CDR3 region has the DNA TGTGCCAGCAGCCAAGATGGGTTTTCGAGAACAGGGGGGGTCAATGAGCAGTTCTTC.

CDR3 loop: CASSPPWGTGQETQYF. The CDR3 DNA is TGTGCCAGCAGCCCCCCCTGGGGGACTGGGCAAGAGACCCAGTACTTC. The chain joins TRBV4-2 to TRBJ2-5; TRBD2 might be the D (6 bases). This CDR3 spans 16 amino acids. The V gene lost 4 bases and the J gene lost 2 bases, with 17 bases spanning the gap. CDR1 LGHNA and CDR2 YNFKEQ come from the germline V gene.

The chain has TRBV7-6 and TRBJ2-2; TRBD2 is a possible D gene (6 bases). There are 15 residues in the CDR3. Germline V gene sequence: CDR1 SGHVS, CDR2 FNYEAQ. The germline V and J ends were trimmed by 6 bases and 1 base, with 12 bases remaining between them. DNA for the CDR3: TGTGCCAGCAGATCACTAGCCGAGAACACCGGGGAGCTGTTTTTT. This translates into CASRSLAENTGELFF.

J is TRBJ2-5 and V is TRBV5-1; D gene uncertain. In germline, CDR1 is SGHRS, CDR2 YFSETQ. Trimming removed 3 bases from V and 2 bases from J, with 14 bases in between. This CDR3 has 15 residues. The CDR3 spells CASSYSMLAQETQYF. Written as DNA, the CDR3 is TGCGCCAGCAGCTACTCGATGTTGGCGCAAGAGACCCAGTACTTC.

The sample holds a few counts of this clonotype. The genes are TRBV9 and TRBJ2-5; a possible D gene is TRBD2 (6 bases). CDR1 and CDR2 (germline): SGDLS, YYNGEE. CDR3 length equals 15 residues. Between the trimmed V and J ends, which lost 0 bases and 4 bases, there was a span of 13 bases. The CDR3 DNA is TGTGCCAGCAGCGTAGTGGGAGGAGGAGGAGAGACCCAGTACTTC. Protein sequence: CASSVVGGGGETQYF.

The sample holds a few counts of this clonotype. V gene TRBV12-3 or TRBV12-4 combines with J gene TRBJ2-3, with 9 bases aligning to TRBD2. Trimming at V came to 2 bases and at J to 2 bases, leaving 5 bases not matched to a gene. The CDR3 spans 16 residues. The CDR3 protein is CASSLRLAVDTDTQYF. The DNA for the CDR3 is TGTGCCAGCAGTTTAAGACTAGCGGTCGACACAGATACGCAGTATTTT.

This clonotype was observed a few times. The V call is TRBV28, the J call TRBJ1-4; D not resolved. The CDR3 runs 12 residues. V was trimmed by 3 bases and J by 7 bases, leaving 6 bases between them. CDR1 is MDHEN and CDR2 is SYDVKM in the germline V gene. The CDR3 DNA sequence: TGTGCCAGCAGTTTCGTACTTGAAAAACTGTTTTTT. Translating gives CASSFVLEKLFF.

This clonotype was found a few times. This sequence joins TRBV6-5 and TRBJ2-7; 8 bases are shared with TRBD2. Germline CDR1 reads MNHEY; CDR2 reads SVGAGI. V shed 2 bases, J shed 5 bases, and the junction held 8 bases outside the gene matches. This CDR3 is 15 amino acids long. CDR3 in DNA: TGTGCCAGCAGTTACCAACCGGGGGGGACCCACGAGCAGTACTTC. The encoded protein is CASSYQPGGTHEQYF.

The chain carries TRBV6-5 and TRBJ2-1; tentatively, D is TRBD2 (6 bases). Trimming took 8 bases from V and 7 from J, leaving 18 bases between them. The CDR3 contains 14 residues. Germline V gene data show CDR1 as MNHEY and CDR2 as SVGAGI. The CDR3 sequence: CASSPGTWGNEQFF. DNA of the CDR3: TGTGCCAGCTCCCCCGGGACTTGGGGGAATGAGCAGTTCTTC.

The rearrangement links TRBV6-5 to TRBJ1-2; 9 bases align to TRBD1. Germline assignment: CDR1 MNHEY and CDR2 SVGAGI. This CDR3 spans 15 amino acids. Unmatched junction bases numbered 7, after V lost 6 bases and J lost 2 bases. The CDR3 DNA reads TGTGCCAGCAGCTCGACAGGGGGAGGAAACTATGGCTACACCTTC. It codes for CASSSTGGGNYGYTF.

The genes are TRBV28 and TRBJ1-2, with 7 bases lining up with TRBD1. Germline loops: CDR1 MDHEN, CDR2 SYDVKM. The CDR3 is made up of 14 amino acids. After removal of 6 bases from V and 6 bases from J, the junction contained 10 bases not matched to a gene. CDR3 in DNA: TGTGCCAGCAGCTCATACCCCGACAGGGATGGCTACACCTTC. This codes for CASSSYPDRDGYTF.

This clonotype has at least ten counts. The chain joins TRBV6-2 or TRBV6-3 to TRBJ1-5; no definite D call. CDR1 and CDR2 (germline): MNHEY, SVGEGT. Trimming left V 0 bases short and J 4 bases short, with 4 bases between. This CDR3 has 13 residues. Here the CDR3 DNA reads TGTGCCAGCAGTTACTCGACTAATCAGCCCCAGCATTTT. Protein sequence: CASSYSTNQPQHF.

This clonotype turned up a few times. The CDR3 is CASSYPGKTDTQYF. The CDR3 bases are TGTGCCAGCAGTTACCCAGGGAAGACAGATACGCAGTATTTT. This chain links TRBV6-2 or TRBV6-3 with TRBJ2-3; D perhaps matches TRBD1 (5 bases). CDR1 is MNHEY, CDR2 SVGEGT, per germline. The CDR3 extends over 14 amino acids. Trimming removed 2 bases at V and 3 bases at J, with 9 bases between.

This clonotype has just a few counts. The CDR3 is CASSLGQGAHEQYF. CDR3 bases: TGTGCCAGCAGTCTGGGACAGGGGGCCCACGAGCAGTACTTC. This chain links TRBV28 with TRBJ2-7; 12 bases are a match to TRBD1. The V and J ends lost 5 bases and 5 bases, in that order; junction bases with no gene match: 4. Germline V gene sequence: CDR1 MDHEN, CDR2 SYDVKM. The CDR3 contains 14 residues.

The chain links TRBV5-5 to TRBJ2-1; tentatively, D is TRBD2 (5 bases). The V gene's germline CDR1 is SGHKS and CDR2 YYEKEE (reference sequence). This CDR3 region has 12 residues. V was shortened by 0 bases and J by 15 bases, with 13 bases between the two germline ends. CDR3 DNA sequence: TGTGCCAGCAGCTTGGCCGGGAAGGTCCCGTTCTTC. It is translated as CASSLAGKVPFF.

The genes are TRBV27 and TRBJ1-2, with 9 bases lining up with TRBD1. The germline V gene encodes CDR1 MNHEY and CDR2 SMNVEV (reference sequence). The CDR3 runs 15 residues. V shed 8 bases, J shed 4 bases, and the junction held 11 bases outside the gene matches. The CDR3 is CASCSSGQGAYGYTF. The CDR3 coding sequence is TGTGCCAGCTGCTCGTCGGGACAGGGCGCCTATGGCTACACCTTC.

The chain employs TRBV7-9 and TRBJ2-1; TRBD2 matches 8 bases. V was pared by 5 bases and J by 2 bases, with 8 bases of the junction left unmatched. This CDR3 is built from 16 residues. The germline V gene has CDR1 SEHNR and CDR2 FQNEAQ (reference sequence). CDR3 nucleotides: TGTGCCAGCAGCCCCGGGCTAGCGGGCCCCTACAATGAGCAGTTCTTC. Its protein is CASSPGLAGPYNEQFF.

The chain links TRBV20-1 to TRBJ2-3; 12 positions agree with TRBD2. The germline gives CDR1 DFQATT, CDR2 SNEGSKA (reference sequence). This CDR3 is 15 amino acids long. Trimming removed 4 bases from V and 3 bases from J; junction bases left unmatched: 5. The CDR3 bases are TGCAGTGCTAAGACACTAGCGGGAGGAACAGATACGCAGTATTTT. The encoded protein is CSAKTLAGGTDTQYF.

The V call is TRBV10-3, the J call TRBJ1-1; TRBD1 matches 9 bases. The CDR3 loop spans 14 amino acids. Trimming at V came to 10 bases and at J to 2 bases, leaving 8 bases not matched to a gene. Germline CDR1 ENHRY, CDR2 SYGVKD. CDR3 nucleotide sequence: TGTGCCACGAAGCCGGGACAGGGTAACACTGAAGCTTTCTTT. Amino acids: CATKPGQGNTEAFF.

At least ten counts were recorded for this clonotype. The V gene is TRBV4-1, the J gene TRBJ1-6; 8 nucleotides align to TRBD1. V trimming: 9 bases; J trimming: 7 bases; junction bases outside the gene matches: 11. There are 15 residues in the CDR3. Germline V gene data show CDR1 as MGHRA and CDR2 as YSYEKL. The CDR3 protein is CASSIQGAPNSPLHF. CDR3 DNA: TGCGCCAGTAGTATTCAGGGGGCTCCCAATTCACCCCTCCACTTT.

The chain recombines TRBV7-6 with TRBJ1-5; tentative D call: TRBD1 (5 bases). The ends were cut back, 5 bases at V and 7 bases at J, with 18 bases in the middle. This CDR3 spans 15 amino acids. Germline loops: CDR1 SGHVS, CDR2 FNYEAQ. The CDR3 nucleotides are TGTGCCAGCAGCCAAGACGCAGGGCCTGGACAGCCCCAGCATTTT. Protein sequence: CASSQDAGPGQPQHF.

This clonotype occurred once. The chain uses TRBV5-1 and TRBJ2-5; no reliable D call. V was trimmed by 0 bases and J by 1 base, leaving 7 bases between them. CDR1 is SGHRS, CDR2 YFSETQ, per germline. The CDR3 runs 14 residues. CDR3 sequence (DNA): TGCGCCAGCAGCTTGGGAGGCATCCAAGAGACCCAGTACTTC. Translating it yields CASSLGGIQETQYF.

This chain joins TRBV9 and TRBJ2-5, with D maybe TRBD1 (6 bases). The CDR3 extends over 14 amino acids. The germline gives CDR1 SGDLS, CDR2 YYNGEE. Deletions cut 3 bases from V and 5 bases from J, with 14 bases between. The CDR3 bases are TGTGCCAGCAGCGGACAGGCACCGGGGGAGACCCAGTACTTC. It is translated as CASSGQAPGETQYF.

The CDR3 bases are TGCGCCAGCAGTGAGGATGGCAGGGGATTGGCTGAAGCTTTCTTT. Amino acids: CASSEDGRGLAEAFF. The rearrangement uses TRBV10-1 and TRBJ1-1; a weak D match, TRBD1 (6 bases). Germline-derived CDR1 and CDR2 are WNHNN and SYGVQD (reference sequence). V shed 2 bases and J shed 6 bases, with 16 bases lying between them. The CDR3 has 15 residues.

The chain uses TRBV20-1 and TRBJ1-1; D not resolved. Germline V gene lookup returns CDR1 DFQATT and CDR2 SNEGSKA (reference sequence). The germline V and J ends were trimmed by 3 bases and 2 bases, with 4 bases remaining between them. The CDR3 has 11 amino acids. The CDR3 region is CSASFNTEAFF. The CDR3 nucleotides are TGCAGTGCTAGCTTTAACACTGAAGCTTTCTTT.